This record covers a single TCR beta chain. Its antigen is currently unknown. This entry is derived from a study of cytotoxic CD8 clonotypes in ibrutinib-treated CLL. Study overall: Among the patients, about a dozen presented as relapsed/refractory and around 15 as treatment-naive; about 17 showed unmutated IGHV.

Sequencing was performed with immunoSEQ multiplex PCR; in TCRdb, only in-frame clones are kept and a portion is missing. The profile shows approximately 91,000 clones, roughly 77% of them singletons. General study results and limits: Public clonotypes were seen rarely and were contracted or stable on treatment. Progressing patients had sampling times that differed from those of sustained-remission patients.

V lost 3 bases, J lost 1 base, and 10 bases stayed unmatched. In germline, CDR1 is SEHNR, CDR2 FQNEAQ (reference sequence). CDR3 size: 19 residues. The sequence was obtained from a human donor with chronic lymphocytic leukemia. The specimen comprised PBMCs, sampled after 12 months of ibrutinib treatment. V and J are TRBV7-9 and TRBJ2-6, with 9 bases lining up with TRBD1. This CDR3 reads CASSFSGGDRASGANVLTF. In DNA, the CDR3 is TGTGCCAGCAGCTTCTCCGGCGGGGACAGGGCTTCTGGGGCCAACGTCCTGACTTTC. Variable domain in full (rest from reference TRBV7-9 and TRBJ2-6): DTGVSQNPRHKITKRGQNVTFRCDPISEHNRLYWYRQTLGQGPEFLTYFQNEAQLEKSRLLSDRFSAERPKGSFSTLEIQRTEQGDSAMYLCASSFSGGDRASGANVLTFGAGSRLTVL.